This T cell receptor beta chain was identified in a study of response to subunit inactivated influenza vaccine. Notes on the study in general: Each seasonal flu vaccination may recruit only limited new T cells, authors suggested.

The CDR3 length is 15 residues. V gave up 9 bases and J gave up 0 bases, with 15 bases separating them. One entry per CDR3 protein results from TCRdb running MiXCR on the RT-PCR reads. Counted here are 500,000 or so distinct CDR3 sequences, 9.5% to 13% occurring once; the ten biggest clones make up over 9.5%. This clonotype was seen a few times. Its specificity is unknown. The sample consisted of PBMCs from blood, taken 35 to 45 days after vaccination. The clonotype was recovered from a man aged 50-60 years who received an inactivated influenza vaccine. This chain joins TRBV12-3 or TRBV12-4 and TRBJ2-1; the D gene is possibly TRBD2 (6 bases). Here the CDR3 DNA reads TGTGCCAGTTCTCTACGGGGGACCTCCTACAATGAGCAGTTCTTC. Encoded protein: CASSLRGTSYNEQFF.